The entry below describes one T cell receptor beta chain. This clone came up a few times. Its antigen remains undetermined. No much larger clone is present one base from it, and per-base qualities are unavailable. The collaborating institutions used their own protocols to collect whole blood in K2EDTA tubes. For TCRbeta analysis, collaborators shipped samples in one of three forms: frozen whole blood, isolated PBMCs, or DNA extracted from either of those sample types. The data belong to a study of blood T cell repertoires in COVID-19 (dated by TCRdb to about 2020). With regard to the full study: Collaborator samples came from the United States, Italy and Spain and covered acute and convalescent phases of COVID-19. The material from the prospective study consisted of cDNA or gDNA derived from T cells, B-cell-depleted T cells, or PBMCs. The dataset comprised deeply sampled blood TCRbeta repertoires from subjects exposed to, actively infected with, or recovered from COVID-19. The repertoires were released in a freely available public database intended as a resource for research on the immune response to SARS-CoV-2. The samples were drawn from two sources: the first 160 participants of the ongoing ImmuneRACE study, and 1,200 or so subjects contributed by 6 global collaborators. Sample metadata almost always included a de-identified subject ID, COVID-19 status, age in years and sex. Where HLA class I and class II types were available, the types were taken from metadata supplied by the sample provider, not from assay-based typing.

From a lookup of the germline V gene, CDR1 and CDR2 are SGHDN and FVKESK. V lost 5 bases and J lost 4 bases; the stretch between them is 14 bases long. The cysteine opens and the phenylalanine closes a CDR3 of 14 amino acids. Here the CDR3 DNA is all that survives: 42 bases in frame from base 1. Here is what the overall study found, with its caveats: The amount of clinical and demographic metadata varied by source and participant and was provided uncurated.

TCRbeta CDR3 regions were amplified from genomic DNA using the immunoSEQ Assay, a bias-controlled multiplex PCR. As for the original processing: Within the assay, amplification of reference gene primers was used to estimate how many nucleated cells each sample contained. To quantify the absolute abundance of each unique TCRbeta CDR3 rearrangement, sequence reads were collapsed and filtered. Productive Simpson clonality was computed per sample as the square root of Simpson's diversity index over productive rearrangements. TCRdb re-hosts the immuneACCESS table, in-frame sequences only. Its copies lack some clones; in the studies checked, an unresolved V gene accounts for under half of them, and the cause for the rest is not known. The DNA was the basis for D and trimming; V, J and clone size are from that table. The sample table records more than 200,000 clones; 80% to 90% of these occur just once. The top ten constitute roughly 8.2% of the sample.

The receptor chain draws on TRBV14 and TRBJ1-1, with a tentative D gene TRBD1 over 5 matching bases. The TCR originated in a woman in her forties or fifties with acute or convalescent COVID-19. Material: peripheral blood. The DNA sequence is given as TGTGCCAGCAGCGATCAGGGAACCGGCACTGAAGCTTTCTTT. It is translated as CASSDQGTGTEAFF.